A single sample gave rise to the 19 T cell receptor beta chains below, sequenced in a study of blood T cells in healthy people across ages. For the second PCR, which ran for about 7 to 11 cycles, a sample-barcoded 5' primer and a J-beta primer mix were used. TCRdb re-derived calls from the 5' RACE reads in MiXCR, one entry per CDR3 protein. The data contain about 640,000 distinct CDR3 sequences, around 54% of them singletons. Sequenced input: blood. The receptors shown here come from a man aged 60 to 75 in good health.

This clonotype was recorded many times. The chain couples TRBV4-2 to TRBJ2-5, with 8 bases that match TRBD2. With 0 bases clipped from V and 4 bases from J, the junction kept 10 bases outside the gene matches. From germline, CDR1 is LGHNA and CDR2 YNFKEQ. The CDR3 covers 17 residues. CDR3 nucleotides: TGTGCCAGCAGCCAAGATCGGGGCGGGGGGTCGGGAGAGACCCAGTACTTC. This gives the protein CASSQDRGGGSGETQYF.

The chain has TRBV5-1 and TRBJ2-1; TRBD1 might be the D (7 bases). This CDR3 spans 14 amino acids. The V end lost 4 bases, the J end lost 5 bases, and 13 bases lay between the germline ends. In germline, CDR1 is SGHRS, CDR2 YFSETQ. In DNA form, the CDR3 reads TGCGCCAGCAGCCCCCGCAGGGGGGACAATGAGCAGTTCTTC. This translates into CASSPRRGDNEQFF.

The chain joins TRBV25-1 to TRBJ2-5, with D possibly TRBD1 on 6 matching bases. Per the germline V gene, CDR1 is MGHDK and CDR2 is SYGVNS. V lost 3 bases to trimming and J lost 2 bases, with 13 bases between them. CDR3 length equals 15 residues. The CDR3 here is CASSDPRGTQETQYF. CDR3 DNA sequence: TGTGCCAGCAGTGACCCGAGAGGGACACAAGAGACCCAGTACTTC. The entire variable domain, with the rest obtained from reference TRBV25-1 and TRBJ2-5, is as follows: EADIYQTPRYLVIGTGKKITLECSQTMGHDKMYWYQQDPGMELHLIHYSYGVNSTEKGDLSSESTVSRIRTEHFPLTLESARPSHTSQYLCASSDPRGTQETQYFGPGTRLLVL.

The V and J genes are TRBV7-8 and TRBJ2-4; maybe TRBD1 (5 bases). Germline loops: CDR1 SGHVS, CDR2 FQNEAQ. V shed 4 bases and J shed 1 base, with 14 bases lying between them. The CDR3 contains 16 residues. CDR3 protein: CASSSQGRGAKNIQYF. CDR3 DNA: TGTGCCAGCAGCTCCCAGGGTCGTGGGGCCAAAAACATTCAGTACTTC.

This clonotype was recorded a few times. The gene calls are TRBV5-1 and TRBJ2-1, with 8 positions matching TRBD2. This CDR3 has 17 amino acids. Germline trimming cut 0 bases from V and 0 bases from J; bases unmatched to any gene: 5. Germline values: CDR1 SGHRS, CDR2 YFSETQ. CDR3 sequence: CASSLVLSGASYNEQFF. The CDR3 coding sequence is TGCGCCAGCAGCTTGGTTCTTAGCGGGGCCTCCTACAATGAGCAGTTCTTC.

This clonotype was counted once. The J gene is TRBJ2-1, the V gene TRBV12-3 or TRBV12-4, with 13 bases aligning to TRBD2. The CDR3 consists of 15 residues. J was trimmed by 7 bases and V by 11 bases; bases with no gene match: 11. CDR3 sequence (DNA): TGTGCCGGCACTACTAGCGGGGGGGCCACGAATGAGCAGTTCTTC. Amino acids: CAGTTSGGATNEQFF.

This clonotype has more than one count but fewer than ten. CDR3 sequence: CASSLGVTTYNEQFF. In nucleotides, the CDR3 is TGCGCCAGCAGCTTGGGGGTCACCACATACAATGAGCAGTTCTTC. This chain links TRBV5-1 with TRBJ2-1; D is undetermined. The length of the CDR3 is 15 residues. V was pared by 0 bases and J by 4 bases, with 11 bases between. CDR1 SGHRS and CDR2 YFSETQ come from the germline V gene.

Of note for this clonotype: This may stem from a read error, because a much larger clone lies one nucleotide away. The chain links TRBV3-1 to TRBJ2-3; 9 bases are a match to TRBD2. This CDR3 has 17 residues. The V gene end was trimmed by 0 bases and the J gene end by 4 bases; junction bases not matched to a gene: 8. Germline lookup yields CDR1 LGHDT and CDR2 YNNKEL (reference sequence). CDR3 loop: CASSQDWAGGPADTQYF. The CDR3 nucleotides read TGTGCCAGCAGCCAAGATTGGGCGGGGGGGCCGGCAGATACGCAGTATTTT.

This clonotype was counted at least ten times. The chain links TRBV12-3 or TRBV12-4 to TRBJ1-4, with D possibly matching TRBD1 (5 bases). The length of the CDR3 is 12 residues. Trimming stripped 2 bases from V and 8 bases from J, with 6 bases between. CDR3: CASSLRGEKLFF. CDR3 nucleotide sequence: TGTGCCAGCAGTTTAAGGGGCGAAAAACTGTTTTTT.

The CDR3 DNA sequence: TGTGCCAGCAGCTTAAAAGGCCTCAATGGCTATGGCTACACCTTC. It yields the protein CASSLKGLNGYGYTF. V gene TRBV7-9 combines with J gene TRBJ1-2; no firm D call. Germline V CDR1 and CDR2: SEHNR, FQNEAQ (reference sequence). This CDR3 is built from 15 residues. Trimming cost V 2 bases and J 4 bases, with 14 bases left between them.

The V call is TRBV10-3, the J call TRBJ1-5; maybe TRBD1 (5 bases). V lost 0 bases to trimming and J lost 4 bases, with 13 bases between them. Germline V gene lookup returns CDR1 ENHRY and CDR2 SYGVKD. The length of the CDR3 is 16 residues. In DNA form, the CDR3 reads TGTGCCATCAGTGAGTCGCAGGGCCCTAGTAATCAGCCCCAGCATTTT. Residues: CAISESQGPSNQPQHF.

V usage is TRBV10-3 and J usage is TRBJ2-5; the match to TRBD2 covers 8 bases. Germline trimming cut 6 bases from V and 11 bases from J; bases unmatched to any gene: 17. The CDR3 has 15 amino acids. In germline, CDR1 is ENHRY, CDR2 SYGVKD. The CDR3 DNA follows: TGTGCCATCAGGACCGGGACTAGGATCACCAATGAGCAGTACTTC. The encoded protein is CAIRTGTRITNEQYF.

The CDR3 is CAISLDSNQPQHF. CDR3 coding DNA: TGTGCCATCAGTTTGGACAGTAATCAGCCCCAGCATTTT. V usage is TRBV10-3 and J usage is TRBJ1-5; D is possibly TRBD1 (6 bases). The V end was cut by 5 bases, the J end by 4 bases, with 9 bases between. There are 13 residues in the CDR3. From germline, CDR1 is ENHRY and CDR2 SYGVKD.

This clonotype was seen a single time. V gene TRBV12-3 or TRBV12-4 combines with J gene TRBJ2-6; TRBD2 matches at 10 bases. The V gene end was trimmed by 2 bases and the J gene end by 0 bases; junction bases not matched to a gene: 7. The CDR3 runs 19 residues. The CDR3 spells CASSLRASGGRSGANVLTF. The DNA for the CDR3 is TGTGCCAGCAGTTTACGGGCTAGCGGGGGCCGCTCTGGGGCCAACGTCCTGACTTTC.

The chain carries TRBV20-1 and TRBJ2-3; 13 bases map to TRBD2. The V gene end was trimmed by 6 bases and the J gene end by 0 bases; junction bases not matched to a gene: 9. Germline V gene sequence: CDR1 DFQATT, CDR2 SNEGSKA (reference sequence). This CDR3 region has 17 residues. The CDR3 reads CSAAGLAGRKSTDTQYF. As DNA, the CDR3 is TGCAGTGCCGCGGGACTAGCGGGGCGAAAAAGCACAGATACGCAGTATTTT.

The chain recombines TRBV7-2 with TRBJ1-2; TRBD1 aligns across 10 bases. Germline values: CDR1 SGHTA, CDR2 FQGNSA. CDR3 length: 16 residues. The J segment lost 4 bases and the V segment lost 2 bases, leaving 7 bases of the junction unmatched. As DNA, the CDR3 is TGTGCCAGCAGCTTATCGACAGGGGGCGCCGGCTATGGCTACACCTTC. Protein sequence: CASSLSTGGAGYGYTF. Drawing the rest from reference TRBV7-2 and TRBJ1-2, the complete variable domain is GAGVSQSPSNKVTEKGKDVELRCDPISGHTALYWYRQSLGQGLEFLIYFQGNSAPDKSGLPSDRFSAERTGGSVSTLTIQRTQQEDSAVYLCASSLSTGGAGYGYTFGSGTRLTVV.

The chain combines TRBV6-5 with TRBJ1-4; D is unresolved. V was trimmed by 5 bases and J by 7 bases, leaving 17 bases between them. Germline lookup yields CDR1 MNHEY and CDR2 SVGAGI. The CDR3 consists of 15 residues. The CDR3 DNA reads TGTGCCAGCAGTCGTTCGACCTCGCCGAGTGAAAAACTGTTTTTT. It codes for CASSRSTSPSEKLFF.

This clonotype has just a few counts. V usage is TRBV12-3 or TRBV12-4 and J usage is TRBJ2-7, with D hard to call. Gene TRBJ2-5 matches the end of the DNA better, so the J call may be wrong. CDR3 length equals 14 residues. Written as DNA, the CDR3 is TGTGCCAGCAGTTTAGGGACCCCCATCGAGACCCAGTACTTC. Protein product: CASSLGTPIETQYF.

This clonotype was detected only a few times. The chain links TRBV28 to TRBJ2-7; D remains unclear. The CDR3 totals 12 residues. Germline V gene lookup returns CDR1 MDHEN and CDR2 SYDVKM. V was cut by 6 bases and J by 4 bases, with 10 bases left in between. CDR3 amino acids: CASSSQLYEQYF. CDR3 DNA sequence: TGTGCCAGCAGCTCCCAGTTATACGAGCAGTACTTC.